One sample yielded the 18 T cell receptor beta chains listed below, sequenced in a study of cytomegalovirus exposure and HLA in healthy donors. 13 Jbeta primers and 60 Vbeta primers were used for the PCR. The protocol was immunoSEQ multiplex PCR, while the TCRdb copy is restricted to in-frame clones and leaves out a portion. In the table there are hundreds of thousands of clones, roughly 79% of which are singletons. The sequenced material came from PBMCs. Every receptor here comes from a woman in her thirties or forties in good health and CMV-seronegative.

The chain links TRBV19 to TRBJ1-2; D might be TRBD1 (6 bases). Trimming cost V 3 bases and J 0 bases, with 8 bases left between them. CDR1 is LNHDA, CDR2 SQIVND, per germline (reference sequence). CDR3 size: 14 residues. The CDR3 sequence: CASSMDRANYGYTF. The CDR3 DNA is TGTGCCAGTAGTATGGACAGAGCTAACTATGGCTACACCTTC.

The chain couples TRBV5-4 to TRBJ2-3; TRBD1 matches 9 bases. The CDR3 is made up of 17 amino acids. V shed 0 bases and J 2 bases; nucleotides not matched to a gene: 7. Germline V CDR1 and CDR2: SGHNT, YYREEE (reference sequence). The chain's CDR3 is CASSLAGTGWATDTQYF. As DNA, the CDR3 is TGTGCCAGCAGCTTGGCCGGGACAGGGTGGGCCACAGATACGCAGTATTTT.

The gene calls are TRBV9 and TRBJ2-1; TRBD2 matches 10 bases. The CDR3 runs to 15 residues. Per the germline V gene, CDR1 is SGDLS and CDR2 is YYNGEE. V dropped 0 bases and J dropped 7; count of bases not matched to a gene: 4. As DNA, the CDR3 is TGTGCCAGCAGCGTAGGGGGACTAGCGTTAAATGAGCAGTTCTTC. Encoded protein: CASSVGGLALNEQFF.

The rearrangement links TRBV7-9 to TRBJ1-4; D might be TRBD1 (5 bases). Per germline, CDR1 SEHNR and CDR2 FQNEAQ (reference sequence). V lost 3 bases, J lost 5 bases, and 13 bases lay in between. The CDR3 extends over 15 amino acids. The CDR3 is CASSFEGVYNEKLFF. The DNA for the CDR3 is TGTGCCAGCAGCTTCGAAGGGGTATACAATGAAAAACTGTTTTTT.

This clone was counted only a few times. This rearrangement joins TRBV10-1 to TRBJ1-5; D unclear. V lost 9 bases, J lost 4 bases, and 10 bases lay in between. CDR1 is WNHNN, CDR2 SYGVQD, per germline (reference sequence). The CDR3 extends over 12 amino acids. The CDR3, as DNA: TGCGCCAGTCCGATAGTAAATCAGCCCCAGCATTTT. As protein: CASPIVNQPQHF.

This chain connects TRBV4-1 to TRBJ2-5; 10 bases match TRBD1. CDR1 is MGHRA and CDR2 is YSYEKL in the germline V gene. The V segment lost 6 bases and the J segment 4 bases; nucleotides outside the gene matches: 14. The CDR3 has 17 amino acids. The CDR3: CASSSSPNDRGRETQYF. CDR3 DNA sequence: TGCGCCAGCAGTTCCTCTCCCAATGACAGGGGGCGAGAGACCCAGTACTTC.

This clone has only a few counts. This rearrangement joins TRBV28 to TRBJ1-4, with a possible D match to TRBD1 (5 bases). Germline loops: CDR1 MDHEN, CDR2 SYDVKM. CDR3 size: 12 residues. Trimming removed 10 bases from V and 4 bases from J, with 10 bases in between. The CDR3 DNA reads TGTGCCATTTCAGGGTTTAATGAAAAACTGTTTTTT. It yields the protein CAISGFNEKLFF. Complete variable domain (other parts from reference TRBV28 and TRBJ1-4): DVKVTQSSRYLVKRTGEKVFLECVQDMDHENMFWYRQDPGLGLRLIYFSYDVKMKEKGDIPEGYSVSREKKERFSLILESASTNQTSMYLCAISGFNEKLFFGSGTQLSVL.

The V call is TRBV6-5, the J call TRBJ1-1; TRBD1 agrees at 12 bases. V dropped 6 bases and J dropped 10; count of bases not matched to a gene: 6. The CDR3 has 13 amino acids. Looked up from germline, CDR1 is MNHEY and CDR2 is SVGAGI. The CDR3 is CASRAGTGGPAFF. CDR3 coding DNA: TGTGCCAGCAGGGCCGGGACAGGGGGCCCAGCTTTCTTT.

The chain employs TRBV6-1 and TRBJ1-6, with D possibly TRBD1 on 6 matching bases. CDR3 size: 15 residues. Trimming took off 6 bases at V and 3 bases at J, with 12 bases between the two ends. CDR1 is MNHNS, CDR2 SASEGT, per germline. The CDR3 nucleotides are TGTGCCAGCAGCACTACAGGGAGCTATAATTCACCCCTCCACTTT. Protein product: CASSTTGSYNSPLHF.

J is TRBJ2-5 and V is TRBV30; TRBD1 is a possible D gene (6 bases). The CDR3 totals 14 residues. The germline V gene encodes CDR1 GTSNPN and CDR2 SVGIG (reference sequence). Trimming took off 0 bases at V and 5 bases at J, with 13 bases between the two ends. CDR3 region: CAWSVSGGAETQYF. DNA of the CDR3: TGTGCCTGGAGTGTAAGTGGGGGCGCGGAGACCCAGTACTTC.

The chain carries TRBV9 and TRBJ1-2; D is unclear. Per germline, CDR1 SGDLS and CDR2 YYNGEE. The CDR3 has 15 residues. Trimming took 0 bases from V and 4 from J, leaving 13 bases between them. The CDR3 reads CASSVDVSLVYGYTF. In nucleotides, the CDR3 is TGTGCCAGCAGCGTAGACGTCAGTTTGGTCTATGGCTACACCTTC. Full variable domain (rest looked up from reference TRBV9 and TRBJ1-2): DSGVTQTPKHLITATGQRVTLRCSPRSGDLSVYWYQQSLDQGLQFLIQYYNGEERAKGNILERFSAQQFPDLHSELNLSSLELGDSALYFCASSVDVSLVYGYTFGSGTRLTVV.

The chain has TRBV19 and TRBJ2-6; a possible D gene is TRBD1 (6 bases). The CDR3 runs 16 residues. The germline CDR1 and CDR2 sequences are LNHDA and SQIVND (reference sequence). V lost 8 bases and J lost 4, with 18 bases in between. The CDR3 bases are TGTGCCAGTGTCCAGGGGTCGGAAGGAGGGGCCAACGTCCTGACTTTC. Protein product: CASVQGSEGGANVLTF. Looking up the rest from reference TRBV19 and TRBJ2-6 gives the full variable domain: DGGITQSPKYLFRKEGQNVTLSCEQNLNHDAMYWYRQDPGQGLRLIYYSQIVNDFQKGDIAEGYSVSREKKESFPLTVTSAQKNPTAFYLCASVQGSEGGANVLTFGAGSRLTVL.

Details on this clone: Other nucleotide sequences in the sample specify the same CDR3. J is TRBJ1-1 and V is TRBV7-8; D not resolved. Germline-derived CDR1 and CDR2 are SGHVS and FQNEAQ. V gave up 1 base and J gave up 0 bases, with 6 bases separating them. CDR3 size: 14 residues. The CDR3: CASSLGQMNTEAFF. CDR3 coding DNA: TGTGCCAGCAGCTTAGGGCAGATGAACACTGAAGCTTTCTTT.

V is TRBV7-8 and J is TRBJ2-5, with 9 bases identical to TRBD1. J gave up 5 bases and V 6 bases, and 4 bases lay outside the gene matches. Germline CDR1 SGHVS, CDR2 FQNEAQ. The CDR3 has 13 amino acids. CDR3 nucleotide sequence: TGTGCCAGCAGGGACAGGGGATTTGAGACCCAGTACTTC. It codes for CASRDRGFETQYF.

V gene TRBV19 combines with J gene TRBJ2-7, with a weak D call TRBD2 (6 bases). CDR1 and CDR2 from the germline V gene are LNHDA and SQIVND (reference sequence). This CDR3 has 11 residues. V dropped 8 bases and J dropped 2 bases, with 7 bases sitting between them. CDR3 bases: TGTGCCAGTGCGGGGACCTACGAGCAGTACTTC. The encoded protein is CASAGTYEQYF.

The chain employs TRBV7-8 and TRBJ1-6; no firm D call. The CDR3 is made up of 16 amino acids. V shed 0 bases and J shed 0 bases, with 6 bases lying between them. Looked up from germline, CDR1 is SGHVS and CDR2 is FQNEAQ. CDR3 DNA: TGTGCCAGCAGCTTAGCGGGCATCTCCTATAATTCACCCCTCCACTTT. Its protein product is CASSLAGISYNSPLHF. Based on the CDR3 plus reference TRBV7-8 and TRBJ1-6, the full variable domain is GAGVSQSPRYKVAKRGQDVALRCDPISGHVSLFWYQQALGQGPEFLTYFQNEAQLDKSGLPSDRFFAERPEGSVSTLKIQRTQQEDSAVYLCASSLAGISYNSPLHFGNGTRLTVT.

V and J are TRBV30 and TRBJ2-7, with 10 bases that match TRBD1. V was clipped by 1 base and J by 2 bases; unmatched bases: 2. The CDR3 is 14 residues long. The germline gives CDR1 GTSNPN, CDR2 SVGIG (reference sequence). CDR3 in amino acids: CAWSAGQGTYEQYF. In DNA, the CDR3 is TGTGCCTGGAGTGCGGGACAGGGGACCTACGAGCAGTACTTC. Based on the CDR3 plus reference TRBV30 and TRBJ2-7, the full variable domain is SQTIHQWPATLVQPVGSPLSLECTVEGTSNPNLYWYRQAAGRGLQLLFYSVGIGQISSEVPQNLSASRPQDRQFILSSKKLLLSDSGFYLCAWSAGQGTYEQYFGPGTRLTVT.

This chain connects TRBV6-6 to TRBJ1-2; no reliable D call. Germline CDR1 reads MNHNY; CDR2 reads SVGAGI (reference sequence). The CDR3 contains 14 residues. Trimming stripped 2 bases from V and 4 bases from J, with 11 bases between. The CDR3 DNA is TGTGCCAGCAGTTACGACATGGGTGGCTATGGCTACACCTTC. It is translated as CASSYDMGGYGYTF.